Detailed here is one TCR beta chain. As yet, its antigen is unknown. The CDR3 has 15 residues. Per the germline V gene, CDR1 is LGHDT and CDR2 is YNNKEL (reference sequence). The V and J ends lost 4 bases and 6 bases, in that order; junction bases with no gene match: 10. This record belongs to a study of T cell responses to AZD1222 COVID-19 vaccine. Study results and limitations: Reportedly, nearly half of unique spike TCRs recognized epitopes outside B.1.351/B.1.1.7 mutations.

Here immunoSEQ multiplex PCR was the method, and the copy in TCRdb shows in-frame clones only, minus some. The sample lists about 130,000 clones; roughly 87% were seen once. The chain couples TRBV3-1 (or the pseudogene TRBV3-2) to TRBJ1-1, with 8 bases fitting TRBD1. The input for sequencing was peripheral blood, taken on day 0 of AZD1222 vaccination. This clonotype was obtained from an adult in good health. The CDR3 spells CASSRGQGRIPEAFF. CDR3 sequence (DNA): TGTGCCAGCAGCCGCGGACAGGGAAGGATTCCTGAAGCTTTCTTT.